This T cell receptor beta chain was recorded in a study of human T cells and chemical hapten exposure. Time point given: patch test 1, 2 weeks after DPC sensitization. Noted treatment: therapeutic diphenylcyclopropenone sensitization with weekly scalp DPC. TCRdb ran MiXCR on the RACE reads and lists one entry per CDR3 protein. The table includes 90,000 or so distinct CDR3 sequences, about 10% detected once. The sample here was whole blood, taken in connection with sensitization to the hapten diphenylcyclopropenone (DPC). The sequence was obtained from a man in his forties with alopecia areata. Some clones in this sample may be carry-over from other donors' samples.

CDR3 bases: TGCAGCGTTGAAGATCTTCTAGGGAACTATGGCTACACCTTC. Its translation: CSVEDLLGNYGYTF. The V call is TRBV29-1, the J call TRBJ1-2; D is unresolved. V dropped 0 bases and J dropped 2 bases, with 10 bases sitting between them. CDR3 length: 14 residues. The V gene's germline CDR1 is SQVTM and CDR2 ANQGSEA. The full variable domain, in which reference TRBV29-1 and TRBJ1-2 provide the parts outside the CDR3, is SAVISQKPSRDICQRGTSLTIQCQVDSQVTMMFWYRQQPGQSLTLIATANQGSEATYESGFVIDKFPISRPNLTFSTLTVSNMSPEDSSIYLCSVEDLLGNYGYTFGSGTRLTVV.